This T cell receptor (beta chain) was identified in a study of blood T cell repertoires in COVID-19. Study-wide context: Sites across the United States, Italy and Spain contributed samples from acute and convalescent COVID-19. Sample material is recorded as cDNA or gDNA derived from T cells, B-cell-depleted T cells, or PBMCs.

Germline values: CDR1 WSHSY, CDR2 SAAADI. CDR3 length equals 15 residues. The V end lost 4 bases, the J end lost 7 bases, and 17 bases lay between the germline ends. Original data processing: Estimated nucleated cell counts came from reference gene primer amplification. Using immunoSEQ multiplex PCR, the repertoire was profiled, and TCRdb retains in-frame clones only, with some absent. That table supplies the V and J calls and clone size; D and trimming were determined from the DNA. The sample lists around 37,000 clones, 75% to 95% seen once, with approximately 6% in the top ten. The chain joins TRBV10-2 to TRBJ2-1; a possible D gene is TRBD2 (6 bases). The TCR sequence derives from an elderly woman with acute or convalescent COVID-19. Material: peripheral blood. This chain's CDR3 is CASSGYKAGANEQFF. Written as DNA, the CDR3 is TGCGCCAGCAGTGGATACAAAGCGGGCGCGAATGAGCAGTTCTTC.